Sequencing of this TCR beta chain was carried out in a study of cytomegalovirus exposure and HLA in healthy donors. Whole-study results and caveats: Later on, an analysis showed TCR association rates differing by HLA locus, with DRB1 the most and HLA-C the fewest. The classifier reportedly diagnosed cytomegalovirus status with high sensitivity and specificity. Excluded: some indistinguishable V segments such as TRBV6-2 and TRBV6-3. A later analysis reported that several of the most significant clusters appeared to be linked to common viral pathogens, among them Epstein-Barr virus.

The CDR3 spans 13 residues. V gave up 3 bases and J gave up 6 bases, with 10 bases separating them. Germline loops: CDR1 SGHNT, CDR2 YENEEA. In the case of this clone: What it binds is unknown.

PCR was performed using 60 Vbeta and 13 Jbeta primers. Libraries were prepared by immunoSEQ multiplex PCR; TCRdb keeps only in-frame clonotypes and omits some of them. The sample holds around 200,000 clones, 80% to 90% seen once. This receptor was identified in a woman between 18 and 30 years old in good health and CMV-seronegative. The sample was PBMCs. The rearrangement uses TRBV11-3 and TRBJ2-3; D is perhaps TRBD2 (6 bases). CDR3 amino acids: CASSFGGPDTQYF. CDR3 DNA sequence: TGTGCCAGCAGCTTCGGGGGACCTGATACGCAGTATTTT.